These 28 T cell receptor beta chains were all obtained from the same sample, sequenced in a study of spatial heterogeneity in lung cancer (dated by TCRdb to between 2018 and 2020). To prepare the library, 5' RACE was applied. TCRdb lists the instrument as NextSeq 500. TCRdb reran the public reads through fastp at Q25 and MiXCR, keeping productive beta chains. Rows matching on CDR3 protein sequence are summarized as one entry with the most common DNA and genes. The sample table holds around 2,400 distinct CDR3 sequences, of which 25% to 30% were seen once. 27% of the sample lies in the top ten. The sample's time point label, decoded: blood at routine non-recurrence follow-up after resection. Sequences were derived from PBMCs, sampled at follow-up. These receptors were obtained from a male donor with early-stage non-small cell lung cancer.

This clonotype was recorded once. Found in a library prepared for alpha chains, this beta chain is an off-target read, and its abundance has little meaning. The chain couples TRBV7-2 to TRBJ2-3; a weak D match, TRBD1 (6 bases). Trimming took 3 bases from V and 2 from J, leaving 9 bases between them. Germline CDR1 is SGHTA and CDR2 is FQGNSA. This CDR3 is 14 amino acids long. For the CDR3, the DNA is TGTGCCAGCAGCTTCCAGGGGTACACAGATACGCAGTATTTT. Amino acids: CASSFQGYTDTQYF.

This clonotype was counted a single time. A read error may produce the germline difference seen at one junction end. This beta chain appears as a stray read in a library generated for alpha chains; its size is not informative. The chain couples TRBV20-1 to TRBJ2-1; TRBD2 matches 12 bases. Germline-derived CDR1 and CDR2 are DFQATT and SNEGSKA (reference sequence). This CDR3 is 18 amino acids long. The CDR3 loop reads CSATGASGRVTMPRVGVF. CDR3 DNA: TGCAGTGCCACCGGGGCTAGCGGGAGGGTTACAATGCCCAGAGTCGGTGTCTTC.

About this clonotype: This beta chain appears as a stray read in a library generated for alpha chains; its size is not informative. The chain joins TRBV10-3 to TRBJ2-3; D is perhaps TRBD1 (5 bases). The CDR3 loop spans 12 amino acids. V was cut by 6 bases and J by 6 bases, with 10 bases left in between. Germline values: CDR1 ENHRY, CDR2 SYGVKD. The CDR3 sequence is CAIRDSLDTQYF. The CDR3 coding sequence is TGTGCCATCAGAGACAGTCTTGATACGCAGTATTTT.

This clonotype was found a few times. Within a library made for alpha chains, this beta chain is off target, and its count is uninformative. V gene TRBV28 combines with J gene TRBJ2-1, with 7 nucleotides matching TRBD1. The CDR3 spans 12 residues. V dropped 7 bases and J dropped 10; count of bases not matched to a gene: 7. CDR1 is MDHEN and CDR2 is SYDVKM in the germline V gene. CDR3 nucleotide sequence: TGTGCCAGCACCTACAGGGGCGCGGAGCAGTTCTTC. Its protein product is CASTYRGAEQFF.

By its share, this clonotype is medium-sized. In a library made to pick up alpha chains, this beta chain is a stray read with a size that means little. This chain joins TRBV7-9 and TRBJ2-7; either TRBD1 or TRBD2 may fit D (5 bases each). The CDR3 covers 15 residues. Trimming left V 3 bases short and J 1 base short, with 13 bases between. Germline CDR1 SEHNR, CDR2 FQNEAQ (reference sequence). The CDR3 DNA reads TGTGCCAGCAGCTTTTCTGGGGGTAGGTCCTACGAGCAGTACTTC. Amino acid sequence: CASSFSGGRSYEQYF.

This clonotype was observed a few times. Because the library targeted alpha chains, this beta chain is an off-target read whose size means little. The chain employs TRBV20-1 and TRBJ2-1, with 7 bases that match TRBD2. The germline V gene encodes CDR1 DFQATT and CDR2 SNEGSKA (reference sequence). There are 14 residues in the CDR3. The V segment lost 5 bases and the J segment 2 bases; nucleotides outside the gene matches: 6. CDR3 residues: CSAVGGSPYNEQFF. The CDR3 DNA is TGCAGTGCTGTTGGCGGGAGTCCCTACAATGAGCAGTTCTTC.

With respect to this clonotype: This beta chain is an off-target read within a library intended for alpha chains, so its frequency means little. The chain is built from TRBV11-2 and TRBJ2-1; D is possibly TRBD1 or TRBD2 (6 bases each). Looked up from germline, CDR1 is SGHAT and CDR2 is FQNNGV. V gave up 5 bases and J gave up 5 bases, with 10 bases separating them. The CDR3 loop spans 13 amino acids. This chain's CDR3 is CASSAGQNNEQFF. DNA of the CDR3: TGTGCCAGCAGCGCGGGACAAAACAATGAGCAGTTCTTC. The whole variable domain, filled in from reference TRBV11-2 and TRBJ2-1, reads EAGVAQSPRYKIIEKRQSVAFWCNPISGHATLYWYQQILGQGPKLLIQFQNNGVVDDSQLPKDRFSAERLKGVDSTLKIQPAKLEDSAVYLCASSAGQNNEQFFGPGTRLTVL.

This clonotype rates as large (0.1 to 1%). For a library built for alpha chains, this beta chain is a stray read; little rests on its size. In DNA, the CDR3 is TGTGCCAGCAGCGAAGGGGGGGCAGATACGCAGTATTTT. Its translation is CASSEGGADTQYF. This rearrangement joins TRBV7-7 to TRBJ2-3; the D gene is possibly TRBD2 (7 bases). Between the trimmed V and J ends, which lost 5 bases and 4 bases, there was a span of 10 bases. The length of the CDR3 is 13 residues. Germline CDR1 is SSHAT and CDR2 is FNYEAQ (reference sequence).

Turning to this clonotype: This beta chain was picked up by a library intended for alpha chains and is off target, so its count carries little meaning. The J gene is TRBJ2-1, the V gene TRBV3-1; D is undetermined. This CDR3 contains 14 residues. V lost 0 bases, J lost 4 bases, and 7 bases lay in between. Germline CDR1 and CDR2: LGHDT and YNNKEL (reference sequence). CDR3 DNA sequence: TGTGCCAGCAGCCAAGATTCCGGATACAATGAGCAGTTCTTC. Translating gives CASSQDSGYNEQFF.

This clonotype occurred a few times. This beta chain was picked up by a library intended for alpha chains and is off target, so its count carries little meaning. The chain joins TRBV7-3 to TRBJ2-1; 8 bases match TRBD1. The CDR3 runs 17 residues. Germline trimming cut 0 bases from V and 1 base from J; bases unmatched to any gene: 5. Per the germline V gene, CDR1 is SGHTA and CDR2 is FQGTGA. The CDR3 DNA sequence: TGTGCCAGCAGCTTAACAGGGCGGGACAGGTCCTACAATGAGCAGTTCTTC. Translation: CASSLTGRDRSYNEQFF.

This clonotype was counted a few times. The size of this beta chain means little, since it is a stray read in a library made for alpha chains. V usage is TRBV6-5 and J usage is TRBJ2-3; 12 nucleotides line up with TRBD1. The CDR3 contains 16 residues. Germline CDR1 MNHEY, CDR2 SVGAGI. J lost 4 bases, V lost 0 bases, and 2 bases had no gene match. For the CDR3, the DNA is TGTGCCAGCAGTTACTCCGGGACAGGGGGCGCAGATACGCAGTATTTT. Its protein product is CASSYSGTGGADTQYF.

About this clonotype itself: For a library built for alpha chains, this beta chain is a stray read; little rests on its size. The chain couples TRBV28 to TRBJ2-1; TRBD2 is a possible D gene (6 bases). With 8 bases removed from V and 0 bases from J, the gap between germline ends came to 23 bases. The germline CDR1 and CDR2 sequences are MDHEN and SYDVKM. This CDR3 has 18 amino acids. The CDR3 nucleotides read TGTGCCAGCCTCGCCGATTACGGGAGTACGAGCTCCTACAATGAGCAGTTCTTC. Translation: CASLADYGSTSSYNEQFF.

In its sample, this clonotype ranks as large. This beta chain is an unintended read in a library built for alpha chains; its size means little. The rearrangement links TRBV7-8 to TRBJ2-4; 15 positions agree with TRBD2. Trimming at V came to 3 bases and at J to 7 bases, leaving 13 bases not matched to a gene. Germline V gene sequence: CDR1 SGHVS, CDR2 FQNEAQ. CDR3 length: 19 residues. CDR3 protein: CASSFLPTGTSGRRNIQYF. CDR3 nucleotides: TGTGCCAGCAGCTTCCTCCCCACCGGGACTAGCGGGAGGCGGAACATTCAGTACTTC.

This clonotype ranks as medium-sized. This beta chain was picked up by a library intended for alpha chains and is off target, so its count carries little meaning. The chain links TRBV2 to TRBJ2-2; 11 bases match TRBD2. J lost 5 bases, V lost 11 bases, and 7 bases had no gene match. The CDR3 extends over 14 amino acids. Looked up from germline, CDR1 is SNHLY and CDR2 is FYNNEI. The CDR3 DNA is TGTGCCGGTAGCGGGAGGGCGAGGACCGGGGAGCTGTTTTTT. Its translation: CAGSGRARTGELFF.

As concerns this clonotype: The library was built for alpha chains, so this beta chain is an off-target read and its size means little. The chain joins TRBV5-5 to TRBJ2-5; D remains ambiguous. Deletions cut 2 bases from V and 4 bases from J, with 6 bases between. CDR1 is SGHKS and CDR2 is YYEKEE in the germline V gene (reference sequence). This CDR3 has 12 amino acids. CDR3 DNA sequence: TGTGCCAGCAGCTTTTCGGGAGAGACCCAGTACTTC. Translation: CASSFSGETQYF. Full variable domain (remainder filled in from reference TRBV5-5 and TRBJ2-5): DAGVTQSPTHLIKTRGQQVTLRCSPISGHKSVSWYQQVLGQGPQFIFQYYEKEERGRGNFPDRFSARQFPNYSSELNVNALLLGDSALYLCASSFSGETQYFGPGTRLLVL.

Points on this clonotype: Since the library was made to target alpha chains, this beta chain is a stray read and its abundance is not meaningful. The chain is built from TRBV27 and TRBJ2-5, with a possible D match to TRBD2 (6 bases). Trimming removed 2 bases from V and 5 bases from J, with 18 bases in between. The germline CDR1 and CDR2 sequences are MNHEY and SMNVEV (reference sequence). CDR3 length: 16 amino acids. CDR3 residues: CASSLLTAEGPETQYF. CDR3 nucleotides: TGTGCCAGCAGTTTACTCACGGCGGAGGGCCCCGAGACCCAGTACTTC.

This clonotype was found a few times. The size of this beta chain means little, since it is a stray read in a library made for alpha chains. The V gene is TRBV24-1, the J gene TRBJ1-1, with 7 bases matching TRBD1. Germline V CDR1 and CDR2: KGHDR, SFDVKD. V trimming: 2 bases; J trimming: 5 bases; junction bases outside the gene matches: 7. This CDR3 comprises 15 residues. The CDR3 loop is CATSDSRQGSTEAFF. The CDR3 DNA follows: TGTGCCACCAGTGATTCACGACAGGGTAGTACTGAAGCTTTCTTT.

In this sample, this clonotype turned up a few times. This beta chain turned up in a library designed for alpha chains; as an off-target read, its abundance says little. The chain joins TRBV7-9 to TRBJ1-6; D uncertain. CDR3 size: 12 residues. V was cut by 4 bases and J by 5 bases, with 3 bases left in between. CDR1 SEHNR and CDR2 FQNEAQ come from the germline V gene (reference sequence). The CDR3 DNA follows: TGTGCCAGCAGCTATAATAATTCACCCCTCCACTTT. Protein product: CASSYNNSPLHF. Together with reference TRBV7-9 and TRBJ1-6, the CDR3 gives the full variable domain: DTGVSQNPRHKITKRGQNVTFRCDPISEHNRLYWYRQTLGQGPEFLTYFQNEAQLEKSRLLSDRFSAERPKGSFSTLEIQRTEQGDSAMYLCASSYNNSPLHFGNGTRLTVT.

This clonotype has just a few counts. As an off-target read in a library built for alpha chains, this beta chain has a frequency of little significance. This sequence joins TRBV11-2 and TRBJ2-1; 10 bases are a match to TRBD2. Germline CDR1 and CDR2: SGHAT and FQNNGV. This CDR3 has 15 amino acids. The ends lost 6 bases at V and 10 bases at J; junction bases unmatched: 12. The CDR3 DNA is TGTGCCAGCAGACGACTAGCGGGCCGCCGAGGGGAGCAGTTCTTC. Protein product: CASRRLAGRRGEQFF.

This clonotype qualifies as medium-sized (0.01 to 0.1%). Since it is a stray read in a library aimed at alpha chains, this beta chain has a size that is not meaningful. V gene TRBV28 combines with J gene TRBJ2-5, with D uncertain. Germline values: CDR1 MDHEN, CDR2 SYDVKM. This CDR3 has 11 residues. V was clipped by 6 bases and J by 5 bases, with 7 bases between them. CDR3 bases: TGTGCCAGCAGCCGTTTGGAGACCCAGTACTTC. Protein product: CASSRLETQYF.

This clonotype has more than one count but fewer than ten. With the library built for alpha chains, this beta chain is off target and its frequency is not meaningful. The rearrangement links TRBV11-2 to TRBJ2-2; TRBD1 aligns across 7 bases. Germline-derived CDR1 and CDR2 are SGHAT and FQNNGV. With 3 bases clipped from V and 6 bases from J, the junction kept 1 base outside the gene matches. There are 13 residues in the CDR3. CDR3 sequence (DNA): TGTGCCAGCAGCTTCCAGGGGGCCGGGGAGCTGTTTTTT. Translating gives CASSFQGAGELFF.

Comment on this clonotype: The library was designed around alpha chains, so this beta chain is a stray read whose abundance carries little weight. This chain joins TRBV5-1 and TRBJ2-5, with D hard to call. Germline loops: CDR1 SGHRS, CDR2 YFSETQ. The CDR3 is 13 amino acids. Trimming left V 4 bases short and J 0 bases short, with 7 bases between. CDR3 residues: CASSRYDQETQYF. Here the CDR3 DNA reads TGCGCCAGCAGCCGTTATGACCAAGAGACCCAGTACTTC.

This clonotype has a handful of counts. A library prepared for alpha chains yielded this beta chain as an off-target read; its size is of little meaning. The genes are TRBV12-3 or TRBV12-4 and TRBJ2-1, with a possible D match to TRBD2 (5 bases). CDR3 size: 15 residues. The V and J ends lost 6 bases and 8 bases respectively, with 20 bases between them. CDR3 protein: CASRNLEGVLDEQFF. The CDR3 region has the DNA TGTGCCAGCAGGAACTTAGAGGGAGTTCTTGATGAGCAGTTCTTC.

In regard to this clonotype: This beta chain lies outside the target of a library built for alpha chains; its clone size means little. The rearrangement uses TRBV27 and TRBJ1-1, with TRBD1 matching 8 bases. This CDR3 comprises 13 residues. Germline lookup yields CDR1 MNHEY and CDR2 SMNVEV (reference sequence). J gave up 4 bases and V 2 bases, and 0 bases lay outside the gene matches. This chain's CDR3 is CASSLQGATEAFF. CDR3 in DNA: TGTGCCAGCAGTTTACAGGGGGCCACTGAAGCTTTCTTT.

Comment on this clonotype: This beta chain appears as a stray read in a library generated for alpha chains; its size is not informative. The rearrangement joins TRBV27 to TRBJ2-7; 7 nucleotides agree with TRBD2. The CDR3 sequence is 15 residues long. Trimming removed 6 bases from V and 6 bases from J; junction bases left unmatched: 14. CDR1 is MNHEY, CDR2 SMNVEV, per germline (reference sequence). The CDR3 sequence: CASSSRRGTTGEQYF. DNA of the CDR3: TGTGCCAGCAGCTCCCGTCGAGGGACTACGGGCGAGCAGTACTTC.

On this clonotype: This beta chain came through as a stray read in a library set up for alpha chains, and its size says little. CDR3 nucleotide sequence: TGTGCCAGCAGCCGAGAGGACGTAGCCTACGAGCAGTACTTC. Its protein product is CASSREDVAYEQYF. The chain joins TRBV9 to TRBJ2-7; no reliable D call. This CDR3 region has 14 residues. In germline, CDR1 is SGDLS, CDR2 YYNGEE. V lost 4 bases, J lost 2 bases, and 13 bases lay in between. Together with reference TRBV9 and TRBJ2-7, the CDR3 gives the full variable domain: DSGVTQTPKHLITATGQRVTLRCSPRSGDLSVYWYQQSLDQGLQFLIQYYNGEERAKGNILERFSAQQFPDLHSELNLSSLELGDSALYFCASSREDVAYEQYFGPGTRLTVT.

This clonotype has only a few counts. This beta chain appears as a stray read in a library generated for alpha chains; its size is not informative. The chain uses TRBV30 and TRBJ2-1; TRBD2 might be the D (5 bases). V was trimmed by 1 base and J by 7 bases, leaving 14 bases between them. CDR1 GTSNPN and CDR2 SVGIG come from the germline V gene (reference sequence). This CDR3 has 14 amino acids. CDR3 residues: CAWSATGGWNEQFF. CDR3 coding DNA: TGTGCCTGGAGTGCCACCGGCGGGTGGAATGAGCAGTTCTTC.

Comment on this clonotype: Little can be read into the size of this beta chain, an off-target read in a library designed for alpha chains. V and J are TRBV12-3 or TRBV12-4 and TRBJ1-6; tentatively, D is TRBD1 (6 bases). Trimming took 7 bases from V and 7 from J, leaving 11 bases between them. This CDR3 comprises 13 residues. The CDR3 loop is CASNKGGNSPLHF. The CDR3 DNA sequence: TGTGCCAGCAACAAAGGGGGAAATTCACCCCTCCACTTT.